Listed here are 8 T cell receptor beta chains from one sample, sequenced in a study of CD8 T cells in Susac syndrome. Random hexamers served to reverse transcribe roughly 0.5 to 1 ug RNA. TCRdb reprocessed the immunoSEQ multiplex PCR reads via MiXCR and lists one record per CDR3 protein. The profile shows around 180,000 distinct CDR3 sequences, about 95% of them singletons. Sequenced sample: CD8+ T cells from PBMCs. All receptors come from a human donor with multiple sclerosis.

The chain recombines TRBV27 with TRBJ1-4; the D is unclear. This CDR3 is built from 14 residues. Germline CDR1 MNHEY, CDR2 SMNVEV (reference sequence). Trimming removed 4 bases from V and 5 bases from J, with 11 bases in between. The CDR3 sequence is CASSSLGVNEKLFF. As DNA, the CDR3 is TGTGCCAGCAGTTCCCTGGGCGTAAATGAAAAACTGTTTTTT.

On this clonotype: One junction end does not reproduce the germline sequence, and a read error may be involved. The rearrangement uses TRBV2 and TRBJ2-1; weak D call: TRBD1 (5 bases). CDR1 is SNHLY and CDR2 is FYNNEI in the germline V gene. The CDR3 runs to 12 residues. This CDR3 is CASREDSNEQFF. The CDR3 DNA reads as TGTGCCAGCAGGGAAGACAGTAATGAGCAGTTCTTC.

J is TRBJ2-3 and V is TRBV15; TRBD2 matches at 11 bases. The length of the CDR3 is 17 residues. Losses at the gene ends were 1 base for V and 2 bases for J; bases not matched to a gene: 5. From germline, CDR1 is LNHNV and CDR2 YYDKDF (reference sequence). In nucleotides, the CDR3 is TGTGCCACCAGCAGAGGTAGCGGGAGGGGCCTCACAGATACGCAGTATTTT. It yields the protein CATSRGSGRGLTDTQYF.

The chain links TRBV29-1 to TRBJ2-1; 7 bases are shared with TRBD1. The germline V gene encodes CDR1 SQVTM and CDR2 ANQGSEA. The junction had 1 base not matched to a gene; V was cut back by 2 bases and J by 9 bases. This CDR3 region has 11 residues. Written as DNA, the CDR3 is TGCAGCGTTGAAAGGGGGCCTGAGCAGTTCTTC. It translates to CSVERGPEQFF.

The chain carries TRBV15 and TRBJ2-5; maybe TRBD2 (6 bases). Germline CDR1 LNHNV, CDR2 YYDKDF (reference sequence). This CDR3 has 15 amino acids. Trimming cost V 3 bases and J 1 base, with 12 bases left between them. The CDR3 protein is CATSSVRGAQETQYF. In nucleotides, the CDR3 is TGTGCCACCAGCAGTGTGCGCGGGGCCCAAGAGACCCAGTACTTC.

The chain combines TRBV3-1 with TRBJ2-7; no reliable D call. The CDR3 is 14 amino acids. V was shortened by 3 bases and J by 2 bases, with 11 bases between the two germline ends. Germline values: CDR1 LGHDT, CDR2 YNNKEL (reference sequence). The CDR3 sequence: CASSHAKFPYEQYF. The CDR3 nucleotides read TGTGCCAGCAGCCATGCCAAGTTCCCCTACGAGCAGTACTTC.

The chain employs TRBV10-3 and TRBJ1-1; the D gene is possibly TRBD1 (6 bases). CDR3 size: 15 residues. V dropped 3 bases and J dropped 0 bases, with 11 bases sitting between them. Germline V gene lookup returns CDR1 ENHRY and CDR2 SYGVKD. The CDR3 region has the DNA TGTGCCATCAGTGAAAAACAGGGTATGAACACTGAAGCTTTCTTT. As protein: CAISEKQGMNTEAFF.

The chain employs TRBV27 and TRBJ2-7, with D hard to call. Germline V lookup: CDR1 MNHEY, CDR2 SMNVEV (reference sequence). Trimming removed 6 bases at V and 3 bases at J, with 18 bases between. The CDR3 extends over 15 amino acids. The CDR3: CASSSTRITFYEQYF. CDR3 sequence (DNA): TGTGCCAGCAGCTCCACGAGAATTACGTTCTACGAGCAGTACTTC.